A single sample is the source of the 14 T cell receptor beta chains below, sequenced in a study of blood T cell repertoires in COVID-19 (dated by TCRdb to the early 2020s). Preparation of the library involved the immunoSEQ multiplex PCR assay. In its TCRdb copy, this immuneACCESS table keeps in-frame sequences only and misses some clones. Where compared with another copy, unresolved V genes explain less than half of these, and the others have no known cause. The sample includes hundreds of thousands of clones, with 85% to 90% observed a single time. The leading ten clones occupy over 12% of the sample. What was sequenced was PBMCs or T cells enriched from blood (not recorded which). The receptor source for this set is a man aged 30 to 39 who had been exposed to COVID-19.

The chain joins TRBV7-2 to TRBJ2-2, with D possibly TRBD1 on 5 matching bases. The germline gives CDR1 SGHTA, CDR2 FQGNSA. The CDR3 is 16 amino acids. The V and J ends lost 6 bases and 3 bases respectively, with 17 bases between them. This CDR3 reads CASRRTLGLHTGELFF. The DNA for the CDR3 is TGTGCCAGCAGACGAACCTTGGGGCTCCACACCGGGGAGCTGTTTTTT.

The J gene is TRBJ1-1, the V gene TRBV5-6; the match to TRBD1 covers 7 bases. V lost 2 bases to trimming and J lost 5 bases; unmatched junction nucleotides: 3. The CDR3 is 13 amino acids. The germline gives CDR1 SGHDT, CDR2 YYEEEE. CDR3 sequence reads: CASSFGRGTEAFF. The CDR3, as DNA: TGTGCCAGCAGCTTCGGCAGGGGGACTGAAGCTTTCTTT.

V and J are TRBV13 and TRBJ2-2, with D perhaps TRBD2 (6 bases). Trimming left V 2 bases short and J 5 bases short, with 9 bases between. This CDR3 comprises 14 residues. The V gene's germline CDR1 is PRHDT and CDR2 FYEKMQ (reference sequence). DNA for the CDR3: TGTGCCAGCAGCTTAACGGGACTTACCGGGGAGCTGTTTTTT. Its protein product is CASSLTGLTGELFF.

This chain connects TRBV5-5 to TRBJ2-7; TRBD2 might be the D (6 bases). In germline, CDR1 is SGHKS, CDR2 YYEKEE (reference sequence). The V and J ends lost 0 bases and 3 bases respectively, with 13 bases between them. The CDR3 has 15 amino acids. The DNA of the CDR3 is TGTGCCAGCAGCTTGGCCCCGGGGGACCACTACGAGCAGTACTTC. It is translated as CASSLAPGDHYEQYF.

The V call is TRBV20-1, the J call TRBJ2-1; D remains ambiguous. The V end was cut by 3 bases, the J end by 10 bases, with 7 bases between. This CDR3 is 10 amino acids long. Germline values: CDR1 DFQATT, CDR2 SNEGSKA (reference sequence). CDR3: CSARFQEQFF. CDR3 nucleotides: TGCAGTGCTAGGTTCCAAGAGCAGTTCTTC.

This chain joins TRBV3-1 (or the pseudogene TRBV3-2) and TRBJ1-2; D is unresolved. V lost 3 bases and J lost 9, with 8 bases in between. The CDR3 sequence is 11 residues long. Looked up from germline, CDR1 is LGHDT and CDR2 is YNNKEL (reference sequence). The CDR3 nucleotides are TGTGCCAGCAGCCAGACCACTAGCTACACCTTC. Translation: CASSQTTSYTF.

The CDR3 protein is CASSRQGEVGELFF. The DNA of the CDR3 is TGTGCCAGTAGTAGACAGGGGGAGGTCGGGGAGCTGTTTTTT. The rearrangement joins TRBV19 to TRBJ2-2; 9 nucleotides agree with TRBD1. The junction had 4 bases not matched to a gene; V was cut back by 4 bases and J by 7 bases. Germline lookup yields CDR1 LNHDA and CDR2 SQIVND (reference sequence). The CDR3 runs to 14 residues.

This clone occurred a few times. This chain joins TRBV5-4 and TRBJ2-1; 10 nucleotides match TRBD2. The V segment lost 4 bases and the J segment 4 bases; nucleotides outside the gene matches: 5. The CDR3 is 15 residues long. CDR1 is SGHNT, CDR2 YYREEE, per germline (reference sequence). The CDR3 here is CASSPLAGGYNEQFF. The CDR3 nucleotides are TGTGCCAGCAGCCCCTTAGCGGGGGGTTACAATGAGCAGTTCTTC.

The V gene is TRBV27, the J gene TRBJ1-2; 8 nucleotides match TRBD1. Germline V CDR1 and CDR2: MNHEY, SMNVEV (reference sequence). This CDR3 spans 15 amino acids. Trimming removed 5 bases from V and 4 bases from J; junction bases left unmatched: 9. The CDR3 DNA sequence: TGTGCCAGCAGTCCCACATGGGGACAGGCCTATGGCTACACCTTC. Residues: CASSPTWGQAYGYTF.

The V call is TRBV27, the J call TRBJ2-5; 7 bases match TRBD2. CDR3 length: 13 residues. V lost 5 bases and J lost 3; bases outside the gene matches: 3. Germline lookup yields CDR1 MNHEY and CDR2 SMNVEV (reference sequence). CDR3 sequence (DNA): TGTGCCAGCAGTAGACTAGCCGAAGAGACCCAGTACTTC. It is translated as CASSRLAEETQYF.

The genes are TRBV6-5 and TRBJ1-3; D remains unclear. CDR1 is MNHEY, CDR2 SVGAGI, per germline. The CDR3 is made up of 15 amino acids. V was cut by 0 bases and J by 2 bases, with 8 bases left in between. This chain's CDR3 is CASSYSRAPGNTIYF. For the CDR3, the DNA is TGTGCCAGCAGTTACTCGAGGGCGCCTGGAAACACCATATATTTT.

This chain joins TRBV5-1 and TRBJ2-3; 13 bases match TRBD2. The CDR3 length is 17 residues. The V and J ends lost 3 bases and 5 bases, in that order; junction bases with no gene match: 9. From germline, CDR1 is SGHRS and CDR2 YFSETQ. DNA for the CDR3: TGCGCCAGCAGCTCCGAACTAGCGGGGGGGCCGGGAGATACGCAGTATTTT. Translated, it gives CASSSELAGGPGDTQYF.

This chain connects TRBV11-3 to TRBJ2-5; 7 nucleotides match TRBD2. The germline CDR1 and CDR2 sequences are SGHNT and YENEEA. The junction had 5 bases not matched to a gene; V was cut back by 1 base and J by 3 bases. The CDR3 extends over 15 amino acids. The CDR3, as DNA: TGTGCCAGCAGCTTAGCTGGGGGAGGGGAAGAGACCCAGTACTTC. This gives the protein CASSLAGGGEETQYF. The full variable domain, with the rest looked up from reference TRBV11-3 and TRBJ2-5, is EAGVVQSPRYKIIEKKQPVAFWCNPISGHNTLYWYLQNLGQGPELLIRYENEEAVDDSQLPKDRFSAERLKGVDSTLKIQPAELGDSAVYLCASSLAGGGEETQYFGPGTRLLVL.

This clone was observed a single time. The chain is built from TRBV5-1 and TRBJ1-3, with TRBD1 identical over 8 bases. V was pared by 6 bases and J by 2 bases, with 10 bases of the junction left unmatched. Germline CDR1 is SGHRS and CDR2 is YFSETQ. CDR3 length: 16 amino acids. CDR3 sequence: CASTLEGTGPGNTIYF. The CDR3 DNA sequence: TGCGCCAGCACCCTGGAGGGGACAGGACCTGGAAACACCATATATTTT.